Below, one TCR beta chain is given with its context. This sample is drawn from a study of shared clonotypes between healthy human individuals. With 4 bases removed from V and 3 bases from J, the gap between germline ends came to 12 bases. CDR1 is LGHNT and CDR2 is FRNRAP in the germline V gene. This CDR3 has 15 residues. Study processing details: Filtering differed since immunoSEQ provided only junctions, with no quality scores. The assay was immunoSEQ multiplex PCR, and TCRdb's table has in-frame clones only and misses some. V and J calls and clone size are copied from that table; D and trimming were computed from the DNA. The repertoire has some 1,900,000 clones, over 85% of them found once; the top ten carry 1.2%. As defined, naive CD8 cells were CD45RO-negative and positively selected for CCR7, with terminally differentiated effector memory CD45RA+ cells excluded. Donors were healthy HIV-negative adults without recently reported acute infections or vaccinations.

The sequencing input was naive CD8+ T cells sorted from blood. The chain links TRBV12-5 to TRBJ2-2, with D perhaps TRBD2 (5 bases). The clonotype was recovered from a man younger than 30 in good health. CDR3 loop: CASGWNMGDTGELFF. The CDR3 DNA is TGTGCTAGTGGTTGGAATATGGGAGACACCGGGGAGCTGTTTTTT.